Listed below are T cell receptor beta chains from one sample, sequenced in a study of T cell repertoires in breast cancer. TCRdb fed the emulsion pairing reads into MiXCR, producing one record per CDR3 protein. The data show about 40,000 distinct CDR3 sequences, roughly 42% seen once. The sample taken for sequencing was CD8+ T cells. The receptor set was obtained from a pool of human donors with breast cancer or a healthy control (not recorded which). Each CDR3 is given with its conserved first and last residue. Fields, in order: V gene, D gene, J gene, clone size, CDR3 protein, CDR3 DNA. A D gene is named only where the DNA matches it firmly. Only some rows state a clone size, as once, few, many or a class for expanded clones.

>TRBV20-1|TRBD2|TRBJ2-1|-
CSARALAGGMYNEQFF
TGCAGTGCTAGAGCTCTAGCGGGGGGGATGTACAATGAGCAGTTCTTC
>TRBV6-5|-|TRBJ1-1|-
CASSLGGMNTEAFF
TGTGCCAGCAGTCTCGGGGGGATGAACACTGAAGCTTTCTTT
>TRBV19|TRBD1|TRBJ1-1|once
CASSIGLLDRGAEAFF
TGTGCCAGTAGTATAGGACTTTTAGACAGGGGGGCTGAAGCTTTCTTT
>TRBV14|TRBD2|TRBJ2-1|few
CASSPRLAGVHEQFF
TGTGCCAGCAGCCCAAGACTAGCGGGAGTCCATGAGCAGTTCTTC
>TRBV25-1|-|TRBJ1-1|-
CASSEGNTEAFF
TGTGCCAGCAGTGAAGGAAACACTGAAGCTTTCTTT
>TRBV7-9|TRBD1|TRBJ2-7|few
CASSRRAGTGAYEQYF
TGTGCCAGCAGCAGAAGAGCCGGGACAGGAGCCTACGAGCAGTACTTC
>TRBV2|-|TRBJ2-7|-
CASNRQDGYEQYF
TGTGCCAGCAACCGACAGGATGGGTACGAGCAGTACTTC
>TRBV20-1|-|TRBJ2-1|many
CSARKTDSRHEQFF
TGCAGTGCTAGAAAAACGGACAGTAGACATGAGCAGTTCTTC
>TRBV5-1|-|TRBJ2-5|-
CASSWGLGPKQETQYF
TGCGCCAGCAGCTGGGGGCTGGGACCCAAACAAGAGACCCAGTACTTC
>TRBV5-4|-|TRBJ2-3|few
CASSLRDRAPTDTQYF
TGTGCCAGCAGCTTGCGCGACAGAGCCCCGACAGATACGCAGTATTTT
>TRBV6-6|TRBD1|TRBJ2-2|few
CASSYPGQGSGELFF
TGTGCCAGCAGTTACCCCGGACAGGGAAGCGGGGAGCTGTTTTTT
>TRBV7-2|TRBD2|TRBJ2-5|-
CASSPRLVAGGQETQYF
TGTGCCAGCAGCCCCCGACTCGTAGCGGGGGGACAAGAGACCCAGTACTTC
>TRBV20-1|-|TRBJ2-1|few
CSARKVVNEQFF
TGCAGTGCTAGGAAGGTAGTCAATGAGCAGTTCTTC
>TRBV20-1|-|TRBJ2-2|few
CSAPFEGNTGELFF
TGCAGTGCCCCCTTCGAGGGGAACACCGGGGAGCTGTTTTTT
>TRBV7-9|-|TRBJ2-1|-
CASSQRDDWERFF
TGTGCCAGCAGTCAGCGAGATGACTGGGAAAGGTTCTTC
>TRBV7-2|-|TRBJ1-1|-
CASLYLAQTEAFF
TGTGCCAGTCTTTACCTCGCGCAGACTGAAGCTTTCTTT
>TRBV20-1|-|TRBJ2-1|few
CSARDPLRRELYNEQFF
TGCAGTGCTAGAGATCCCTTACGGCGGGAATTATACAATGAGCAGTTCTTC
>TRBV6-6|-|TRBJ1-4|-
CASSYTTPGGRGEKLFF
TGTGCCAGCAGTTACACCACCCCGGGGGGGCGAGGTGAAAAACTGTTTTTT
>TRBV7-6|TRBD2|TRBJ2-1|-
CAGSLRPPSGYNKQFF
TGTGCCGGCAGCTTACGTCCCCCTAGCGGATACAATAAGCAGTTCTTC
>TRBV20-1|-|TRBJ2-5|-
CSANSASLNTETQYF
TGCAGTGCCAACTCGGCGTCGCTCAACACGGAGACCCAGTACTTC
>TRBV27|TRBD2|TRBJ2-1|few
CASSSGSIGGEQFF
TGTGCCAGCAGTAGCGGGAGCATCGGGGGTGAGCAGTTCTTC
>TRBV20-1|TRBD2|TRBJ2-1|few
CSASPSGKTYNEQFF
TGCAGTGCTAGTCCTAGCGGGAAGACCTACAATGAGCAGTTCTTT
>TRBV7-2|TRBD2|TRBJ2-1|-
CASSLGGGGSYNEQFF
TGTGCCAGCAGCTTAGGGGGCGGGGGCTCCTACAATGAGCAGTTCTTC
>TRBV6-2/TRBV6-3|-|TRBJ2-5|few
CASNRAPQETQYF
TGTGCCAGCAACAGGGCCCCCCAAGAGACCCAGTACTTC